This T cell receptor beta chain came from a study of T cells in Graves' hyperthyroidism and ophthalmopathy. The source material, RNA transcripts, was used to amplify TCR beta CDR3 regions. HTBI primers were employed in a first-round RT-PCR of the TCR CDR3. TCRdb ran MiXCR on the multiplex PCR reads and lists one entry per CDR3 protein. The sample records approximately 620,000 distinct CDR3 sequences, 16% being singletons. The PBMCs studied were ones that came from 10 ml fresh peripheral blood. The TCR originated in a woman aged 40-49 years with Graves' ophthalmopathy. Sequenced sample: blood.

In DNA, the CDR3 is TGTGCCAGCAGCACCGGCGGGAGAGGATCCAATGAGCAGTTCTTC. Its translation: CASSTGGRGSNEQFF. The V gene is TRBV28, the J gene TRBJ2-1, with 7 bases aligning to TRBD2. The CDR3 sequence is 15 residues long. The trim removed 6 bases at V and 6 bases at J, leaving 11 bases unmatched. Germline CDR1 is MDHEN and CDR2 is SYDVKM. Full variable domain (remainder filled in from reference TRBV28 and TRBJ2-1): DVKVTQSSRYLVKRTGEKVFLECVQDMDHENMFWYRQDPGLGLRLIYFSYDVKMKEKGDIPEGYSVSREKKERFSLILESASTNQTSMYLCASSTGGRGSNEQFFGPGTRLTVL.